This T cell receptor (beta chain) was captured in a study of T cell responses to AZD1222 COVID-19 vaccine. Study in general: Pooled samples include second doses given at about 4 or 12 weeks. Findings of the study overall: CD4 TCRs associated with vaccination spanned spike, dominating at 160-218 and 743-854. Only five to seven AZD1222 recipients tested seropositive at baseline.

Sequencing used immunoSEQ multiplex PCR; TCRdb keeps in-frame clones, though not all of them. The data show under 35,000 clones, approximately 89% seen once. V lost 1 base and J 7 bases, leaving 10 bases between the germline ends. CDR1 SEHNR and CDR2 FQNEAQ come from the germline V gene (reference sequence). The CDR3 is made up of 13 amino acids. On this clone: Its antigen is not identified.

This specimen was peripheral blood, taken on day 0 of AZD1222 vaccination. J is TRBJ1-1 and V is TRBV7-9, with unresolved D. This receptor was obtained from an adult in good health. Here the CDR3 DNA reads TGTGCCAGCAGCTTAGACGGGCTCGGTGAAGCTTTCTTT. It encodes CASSLDGLGEAFF.